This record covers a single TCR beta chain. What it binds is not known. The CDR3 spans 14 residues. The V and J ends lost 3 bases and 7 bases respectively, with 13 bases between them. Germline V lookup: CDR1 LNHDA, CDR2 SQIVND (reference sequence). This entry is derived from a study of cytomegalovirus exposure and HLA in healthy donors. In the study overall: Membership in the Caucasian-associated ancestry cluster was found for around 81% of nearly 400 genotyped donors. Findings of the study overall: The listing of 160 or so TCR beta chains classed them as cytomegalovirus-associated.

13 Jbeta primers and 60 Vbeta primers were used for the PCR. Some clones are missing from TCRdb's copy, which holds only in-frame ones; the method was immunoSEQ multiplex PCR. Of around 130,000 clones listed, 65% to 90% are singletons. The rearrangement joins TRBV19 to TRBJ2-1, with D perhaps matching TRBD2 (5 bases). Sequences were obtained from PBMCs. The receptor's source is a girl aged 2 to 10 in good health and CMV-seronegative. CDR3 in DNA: TGTGCCAGTAGTATGTGGGAGTCGACGAATGAGCAGTTCTTC. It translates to CASSMWESTNEQFF.